The present TCR beta chain was sequenced within a study of OX40 agonist ivuxolimab in advanced cancers. Study overall: Subjects had a mean age of approximately 60 years, with a range of 23 to 79; less than 90% were male.

V shed 6 bases and J 6 bases; nucleotides not matched to a gene: 5. The CDR3 consists of 13 residues. Germline values: CDR1 LNHDA, CDR2 SQIVND (reference sequence). As concerns this clone: Antigen unknown.

The table came from immunoSEQ multiplex PCR; TCRdb's copy has only in-frame clones and leaves some out. This table has around 70,000 clones, roughly 80% appearing once. Study-level results: Antigens targeted by the expanded peripheral T cells were not determined. On average, CD8+ T cells had more expanded clones than CD4+. Clonal expansion in partial responders at 0.1-3.0 mg/kg ranked among the lowest.

The clonotype was recovered from an adult with an advanced solid tumor such as melanoma, head and neck, liver or kidney cancer. This chain joins TRBV19 and TRBJ2-1, with 7 bases aligning to TRBD1. Here the sequenced sample was CD4+ or CD8+ T cells sorted from blood, taken in a trial of the OX40 agonist ivuxolimab. The CDR3 DNA follows: TGTGCCAGTAGGATACAGGGGATCAATGAGCAGTTCTTC. Protein sequence: CASRIQGINEQFF.